This T cell receptor beta chain was retrieved from a study of tissue T cells after allogeneic stem cell transplantation. This table comes from immunoSEQ multiplex PCR, and its TCRdb copy is limited to in-frame clones, with some not included. The table includes about 48,000 clones, roughly 75% detected once. With respect to this clone: The antigen is unknown. Gene and germline names: mouse.

Whole-study findings and limits: Tissue-detected TCR repertoire was only partly captured by blood and spleen T cells.

This clonotype was obtained from a pool of C57BL/6 mice in good health. The sequencing input was sorted cells pooled from one or two spleens.

The CDR3 DNA, read in part, is TGTGCCAGCAGTCCCGGGACAGCAAACACCGGGCAGCTCTAC. The encoded protein is CASSPGTANTGQLY. The whole CDR3 protein is CASSPGTANTGQLYF. The chain combines TRBV4 with TRBJ2-2, with 7 bases matching TRBD1. The read ends 1 residue before the CDR3 terminus; that terminus is restored from the germline J gene. Looked up from germline, CDR1 is LGHDT and CDR2 is YNNKQL (reference sequence). The V gene end was trimmed by 6 bases and the J gene end by 0 bases; junction bases not matched to a gene: 4. This CDR3 has 15 residues.